One and the same sample provided the 8 T cell receptor beta chains below, sequenced in a study of T-cell memory formation after mild COVID-19. TCRdb called the 5' RACE reads again in MiXCR, with one record for every CDR3 protein. The table records under 700,000 distinct CDR3 sequences, around 21% of them present only once. What was sequenced was PBMCs or a T cell subset sorted from them (not recorded which). The receptors were gathered from an adult woman who had mild COVID-19 (a few samples of this study predate the infection). Cell type and time point are not known.

This clonotype was seen only a few times. The CDR3 reads CASSQDAAREQYF. The CDR3 region has the DNA TGTGCCAGCAGCCAAGACGCAGCGAGAGAGCAGTACTTC. The chain has TRBV4-2 and TRBJ2-7, with unresolved D. This CDR3 is built from 13 residues. Germline assignment: CDR1 LGHNA and CDR2 YNFKEQ. V was cut by 0 bases and J by 7 bases, with 10 bases left in between.

DNA for the CDR3: TGTGCCAGCAGCTTGAGTGGTGCAGGGGCTTGGGAGACCCAGTACTTC. This gives the protein CASSLSGAGAWETQYF. The rearrangement links TRBV7-2 to TRBJ2-5, with D perhaps TRBD1 (6 bases). The germline V gene encodes CDR1 SGHTA and CDR2 FQGNSA. Trimming removed 3 bases at V and 5 bases at J, with 19 bases between. There are 16 residues in the CDR3.

This clonotype appeared a few times. J is TRBJ2-3 and V is TRBV20-1, with 11 bases lining up with TRBD2. The J segment lost 6 bases and the V segment lost 4 bases, leaving 15 bases of the junction unmatched. The CDR3 runs to 17 residues. The V gene's germline CDR1 is DFQATT and CDR2 SNEGSKA (reference sequence). The CDR3 here is CSAMGSTSGVWRDTQYF. In nucleotides, the CDR3 is TGCAGTGCTATGGGATCGACTAGCGGGGTGTGGCGGGATACGCAGTATTTT.

Only a few counts were recorded for this clonotype. The chain combines TRBV6-2 or TRBV6-3 with TRBJ1-5; no clear D. This CDR3 has 16 amino acids. Germline V gene sequence: CDR1 MNHEY, CDR2 SVGEGT. V gave up 3 bases and J gave up 2 bases, with 14 bases separating them. The CDR3 region has the DNA TGTGCCAGCAGTTATTATTCGGGGATTGGCAATCAGCCCCAGCATTTT. Translating gives CASSYYSGIGNQPQHF.

The genes are TRBV4-1 and TRBJ1-1; TRBD1 is a possible D gene (5 bases). Germline loops: CDR1 MGHRA, CDR2 YSYEKL. V was pared by 2 bases and J by 3 bases, with 19 bases between. There are 17 residues in the CDR3. CDR3 DNA sequence: TGCGCCAGCAGCCAATTGGGCCGGAGGGGAAGCGACACTGAAGCTTTCTTT. Translated: CASSQLGRRGSDTEAFF.

This chain links TRBV2 with TRBJ2-7, with 8 bases matching TRBD1. V was clipped by 5 bases and J by 3 bases; unmatched bases: 6. The CDR3 has 14 residues. Germline V gene lookup returns CDR1 SNHLY and CDR2 FYNNEI. The CDR3 loop is CASSPLTGDYEQYF. The CDR3 DNA follows: TGTGCCAGCAGTCCCCTGACAGGGGACTACGAGCAGTACTTC.

This clonotype has only a few counts. The chain carries TRBV7-9 and TRBJ2-5, with D possibly being TRBD1 (5 bases). The CDR3 extends over 15 amino acids. Germline loops: CDR1 SEHNR, CDR2 FQNEAQ (reference sequence). Trimming removed 5 bases from V and 5 bases from J, with 18 bases in between. This CDR3 reads CASSPPGRAGETQYF. In DNA, the CDR3 is TGTGCCAGCAGCCCCCCCGGCAGGGCCGGGGAGACCCAGTACTTC. Full variable domain (rest looked up from reference TRBV7-9 and TRBJ2-5): DTGVSQNPRHKITKRGQNVTFRCDPISEHNRLYWYRQTLGQGPEFLTYFQNEAQLEKSRLLSDRFSAERPKGSFSTLEIQRTEQGDSAMYLCASSPPGRAGETQYFGPGTRLLVL.

This rearrangement joins TRBV6-5 to TRBJ2-7; D may be TRBD2 (6 bases). Trimming cost V 2 bases and J 2 bases, with 16 bases left between them. The V gene's germline CDR1 is MNHEY and CDR2 SVGAGI. The CDR3 contains 16 residues. CDR3 in DNA: TGTGCCAGCAGTTACGGGAACCCCCGGAGGGCCTACGAGCAGTACTTC. Amino acids: CASSYGNPRRAYEQYF.